The 25 T cell receptor beta chains below come from one sample, sequenced in a study of cytomegalovirus exposure and HLA in healthy donors. The primer mix had 60 Vbeta and 13 Jbeta primers. Generated by immunoSEQ multiplex PCR, the TCRdb table keeps only in-frame clones and is missing some. The table has about 210,000 clones, 75% to 80% seen once. Sequencing input: PBMCs. All receptors derive from a male donor in good health and CMV-seronegative.

The V gene is TRBV7-2, the J gene TRBJ2-7; TRBD2 agrees at 11 bases. From germline, CDR1 is SGHTA and CDR2 FQGNSA. The CDR3 runs to 17 residues. V lost 0 bases to trimming and J lost 3 bases; unmatched junction nucleotides: 7. As DNA, the CDR3 is TGTGCCAGCAGCTTAGCGATCCTCACTAGCGGGGGCTACGAGCAGTACTTC. This gives the protein CASSLAILTSGGYEQYF.

The V and J genes are TRBV7-3 and TRBJ2-1; TRBD2 matches at 9 bases. The CDR3 has 15 amino acids. V gave up 3 bases and J gave up 2 bases; unmatched junction bases: 2. The germline CDR1 and CDR2 sequences are SGHTA and FQGTGA. The DNA for the CDR3 is TGTGCCAGCAGCTTTGGACTAGCGACCTACAATGAGCAGTTCTTC. Translating it yields CASSFGLATYNEQFF.

This chain uses TRBV5-4 with TRBJ2-3, with TRBD2 matching 7 bases. The CDR3 totals 14 residues. Trimming removed 4 bases from V and 4 bases from J; junction bases left unmatched: 6. Germline values: CDR1 SGHNT, CDR2 YYREEE (reference sequence). The CDR3 loop is CASSLGLDPDTQYF. The CDR3 nucleotides are TGTGCCAGCAGCCTTGGACTAGATCCAGATACGCAGTATTTT.

The chain couples TRBV5-1 to TRBJ2-3; 15 nucleotides align to TRBD2. There are 17 residues in the CDR3. Germline trimming cut 4 bases from V and 9 bases from J; bases unmatched to any gene: 12. Germline V gene sequence: CDR1 SGHRS, CDR2 YFSETQ. The CDR3 bases are TGCGCCAGCAGCCCAAGGAGGACTAGCGGGGGGGCGGACACGCAGTATTTT. Encoded protein: CASSPRRTSGGADTQYF.

The sample holds one count of this clone. The chain carries TRBV7-3 and TRBJ1-1; 7 nucleotides agree with TRBD1. Per germline, CDR1 SGHTA and CDR2 FQGTGA. V lost 1 base to trimming and J lost 6 bases; unmatched junction nucleotides: 2. The CDR3 extends over 13 amino acids. CDR3 in amino acids: CASSLRDSAEAFF. The CDR3 nucleotides are TGTGCCAGCAGCTTAAGGGACAGCGCTGAAGCTTTCTTT. Full variable domain (rest looked up from reference TRBV7-3 and TRBJ1-1): GAGVSQTPSNKVTEKGKYVELRCDPISGHTALYWYRQSLGQGPEFLIYFQGTGAADDSGLPNDRFFAVRPEGSVSTLKIQRTERGDSAVYLCASSLRDSAEAFFGQGTRLTVV.

This chain joins TRBV4-3 and TRBJ2-5; a weak D match, TRBD2 (7 bases). This CDR3 is built from 17 residues. Trimming shortened V by 1 base and J by 5 bases, and 20 bases separated the two germline ends. CDR1 LGHNA and CDR2 YSLEER come from the germline V gene. DNA for the CDR3: TGCGCCAGCAGCCAAGGGGGGGGCTCCGGGGGAGGTGAGACCCAGTACTTC. It codes for CASSQGGGSGGGETQYF.

The V gene is TRBV5-6, the J gene TRBJ2-1; perhaps TRBD2 as D (6 bases). V lost 4 bases and J lost 0, with 17 bases in between. The CDR3 sequence is 17 residues long. Germline CDR1 and CDR2: SGHDT and YYEEEE. The DNA for the CDR3 is TGTGCCAGCAGCCCAACGGAGGGCAGGGCCTCCTACAATGAGCAGTTCTTC. It yields the protein CASSPTEGRASYNEQFF. Complete variable domain (other parts from reference TRBV5-6 and TRBJ2-1): DAGVTQSPTHLIKTRGQQVTLRCSPKSGHDTVSWYQQALGQGPQFIFQYYEEEERQRGNFPDRFSGHQFPNYSSELNVNALLLGDSALYLCASSPTEGRASYNEQFFGPGTRLTVL.

The chain joins TRBV7-9 to TRBJ1-2, with a possible D match to TRBD1 (5 bases). CDR1 SEHNR and CDR2 FQNEAQ come from the germline V gene (reference sequence). V was shortened by 2 bases and J by 2 bases, with 12 bases between the two germline ends. This CDR3 region has 15 residues. CDR3 protein: CASSLSVRANYGYTF. CDR3 nucleotides: TGTGCCAGCAGCTTATCGGTCAGGGCAAACTATGGCTACACCTTC.

The J gene is TRBJ2-3, the V gene TRBV4-3; no firm D call. The CDR3 has 13 amino acids. Germline V CDR1 and CDR2: LGHNA, YSLEER. V lost 2 bases to trimming and J lost 2 bases, with 5 bases between them. The CDR3 region is CASSQTTTDTQYF. The DNA for the CDR3 is TGCGCCAGCAGCCAAACAACCACAGATACGCAGTATTTT.

The rearrangement joins TRBV9 to TRBJ2-1, with TRBD2 matching 9 bases. The CDR3 sequence is 15 residues long. Germline CDR1 SGDLS, CDR2 YYNGEE. Trimming took 2 bases from V and 8 from J; bases not matched to a gene: 8. DNA for the CDR3: TGTGCCAGCAGCGTTGGGAGCGGGGGGCTGGATGAGCAGTTCTTC. Translating it yields CASSVGSGGLDEQFF.

This clone was counted between two and nine times. V and J are TRBV19 and TRBJ2-1; the match to TRBD1 covers 10 bases. Unmatched junction bases numbered 3, after V lost 4 bases and J lost 3 bases. The germline gives CDR1 LNHDA, CDR2 SQIVND (reference sequence). The CDR3 has 15 amino acids. The CDR3 region has the DNA TGTGCCAGTAGTAGGGGACAGGGGTTCTACAATGAGCAGTTCTTC. Amino acids: CASSRGQGFYNEQFF.

This clone was seen only a few times. The chain carries TRBV10-3 and TRBJ2-2; 7 nucleotides align to TRBD2. From germline, CDR1 is ENHRY and CDR2 SYGVKD. V dropped 3 bases and J dropped 5; count of bases not matched to a gene: 9. This CDR3 has 16 residues. The CDR3 nucleotides read TGTGCCATCAGTGATCCTGCAGGGAGGGGAACCGGGGAGCTGTTTTTT. This translates into CAISDPAGRGTGELFF.

The chain uses TRBV29-1 and TRBJ2-1, with 11 bases lining up with TRBD2. With 3 bases clipped from V and 0 bases from J, the junction kept 4 bases outside the gene matches. CDR3 length: 16 residues. The germline CDR1 and CDR2 sequences are SQVTM and ANQGSEA. The CDR3 nucleotides are TGCAGCGTTGAGGGACTAGCGGATTTCTCCTACAATGAGCAGTTCTTC. It encodes CSVEGLADFSYNEQFF.

The rearrangement links TRBV6-5 to TRBJ1-1, with D tentatively TRBD1 (5 bases). V shed 2 bases and J shed 5 bases, with 9 bases lying between them. The CDR3 runs to 13 residues. Germline values: CDR1 MNHEY, CDR2 SVGAGI. The CDR3 bases are TGTGCCAGCAGTTACCAAGACAGAACTGAAGCTTTCTTT. Translated: CASSYQDRTEAFF.

This clone occurred once. V and J are TRBV7-9 and TRBJ1-3; D unresolved. This CDR3 is 14 amino acids long. CDR1 is SEHNR, CDR2 FQNEAQ, per germline (reference sequence). Trimming removed 7 bases at V and 2 bases at J, with 12 bases between. CDR3 DNA: TGTGCCAGCACCCGGGGTATGGCTGGAAACACCATATATTTT. Translation gives CASTRGMAGNTIYF. Full variable domain (outside the CDR3, taken from reference TRBV7-9 and TRBJ1-3): DTGVSQNPRHKITKRGQNVTFRCDPISEHNRLYWYRQTLGQGPEFLTYFQNEAQLEKSRLLSDRFSAERPKGSFSTLEIQRTEQGDSAMYLCASTRGMAGNTIYFGEGSWLTVV.

With regard to this clone: One junction end disagrees with the germline gene, perhaps due to a read error. V gene TRBV7-7 combines with J gene TRBJ2-1, with 9 bases lining up with TRBD1. Germline CDR1 reads SSHAT; CDR2 reads FNYEAQ (reference sequence). CDR3 length: 15 residues. Written as DNA, the CDR3 is TGTGCTAGCAGCCCTCGGACAGGGGTCGGCAATGAGCAGTTCTTC. This sequence encodes CASSPRTGVGNEQFF.

The chain joins TRBV19 to TRBJ1-2, with 7 bases aligning to TRBD1. Losses at the gene ends were 10 bases for V and 3 bases for J; bases not matched to a gene: 14. The CDR3 runs to 15 residues. Germline loops: CDR1 LNHDA, CDR2 SQIVND (reference sequence). CDR3 sequence reads: CATQGRQGVDYGYTF. The CDR3, as DNA: TGTGCCACCCAAGGCCGACAGGGAGTGGACTATGGCTACACCTTC.

V usage is TRBV2 and J usage is TRBJ1-4; 8 positions match TRBD1. Germline loops: CDR1 SNHLY, CDR2 FYNNEI. CDR3 size: 14 residues. The trim removed 7 bases at V and 7 bases at J, leaving 8 bases unmatched. CDR3: CASNYRGWAEKLFF. The CDR3 nucleotides read TGTGCCAGCAACTACAGGGGGTGGGCTGAAAAACTGTTTTTT.

J is TRBJ1-3 and V is TRBV11-2, with D hard to call. Trimming shortened V by 5 bases and J by 0 bases, and 14 bases separated the two germline ends. This CDR3 comprises 16 residues. CDR1 is SGHAT, CDR2 FQNNGV, per germline. The CDR3 coding sequence is TGTGCCAGCAGCAACCTCGGACTTAACTCTGGAAACACCATATATTTT. Encoded protein: CASSNLGLNSGNTIYF. Filled out from reference TRBV11-2 and TRBJ1-3, the complete variable domain reads EAGVAQSPRYKIIEKRQSVAFWCNPISGHATLYWYQQILGQGPKLLIQFQNNGVVDDSQLPKDRFSAERLKGVDSTLKIQPAKLEDSAVYLCASSNLGLNSGNTIYFGEGSWLTVV.

The chain is built from TRBV28 and TRBJ2-1; D gene ambiguous. The V gene lost 6 bases and the J gene lost 4 bases, with 7 bases spanning the gap. Germline V lookup: CDR1 MDHEN, CDR2 SYDVKM. This CDR3 region has 12 residues. Here the CDR3 reads CASSYQYNEQFF. CDR3 bases: TGTGCCAGCAGCTATCAATACAATGAGCAGTTCTTC. Drawing the rest from reference TRBV28 and TRBJ2-1, the complete variable domain is DVKVTQSSRYLVKRTGEKVFLECVQDMDHENMFWYRQDPGLGLRLIYFSYDVKMKEKGDIPEGYSVSREKKERFSLILESASTNQTSMYLCASSYQYNEQFFGPGTRLTVL.

V and J are TRBV30 and TRBJ2-7; TRBD1 might be the D (5 bases). The CDR3 runs 12 residues. Germline loops: CDR1 GTSNPN, CDR2 SVGIG (reference sequence). The CDR3 protein is CALWKGSGEQYF. CDR3 coding DNA: TGTGCTCTGTGGAAGGGGTCTGGCGAGCAGTACTTC.

V and J are TRBV28 and TRBJ1-4, with D uncertain. CDR1 is MDHEN and CDR2 is SYDVKM in the germline V gene. This CDR3 is 14 amino acids long. The V and J ends lost 3 bases and 5 bases respectively, with 10 bases between them. The CDR3 protein is CASSFPELNEKLFF. Written as DNA, the CDR3 is TGTGCCAGCAGTTTTCCCGAGTTAAATGAAAAACTGTTTTTT.

This chain connects TRBV7-2 to TRBJ2-7; TRBD2 is a possible D gene (6 bases). Germline V gene data show CDR1 as SGHTA and CDR2 as FQGNSA. This CDR3 is 15 amino acids long. Trimming pared 1 base from V and 6 bases from J, leaving 16 bases between. The CDR3 protein is CASSLGAGLALEQYF. The CDR3 region has the DNA TGTGCCAGCAGCTTAGGGGCGGGACTTGCCCTCGAGCAGTACTTC.

The rearrangement links TRBV13 to TRBJ2-5; 11 bases align to TRBD1. The DNA end favors TRBJ2-7, so the J call may be wrong. The CDR3 has 16 amino acids. Germline V gene lookup returns CDR1 PRHDT and CDR2 FYEKMQ (reference sequence). CDR3 bases: TGTGCCAGCAGCTCTTCCGGGACAGGGGGTGTCTACGAGCAGTACTTC. Residues: CASSSSGTGGVYEQYF.

The chain joins TRBV7-2 to TRBJ2-1, with a possible D match to TRBD1 (8 bases). Germline V lookup: CDR1 SGHTA, CDR2 FQGNSA. The V gene lost 2 bases and the J gene lost 8 bases, with 16 bases spanning the gap. The length of the CDR3 is 15 residues. DNA of the CDR3: TGTGCCAGCAGCTTAAGGACAGGGAGGGGGGATGAGCAGTTCTTC. Protein product: CASSLRTGRGDEQFF. Full variable domain (missing parts from reference TRBV7-2 and TRBJ2-1): GAGVSQSPSNKVTEKGKDVELRCDPISGHTALYWYRQSLGQGLEFLIYFQGNSAPDKSGLPSDRFSAERTGGSVSTLTIQRTQQEDSAVYLCASSLRTGRGDEQFFGPGTRLTVL.